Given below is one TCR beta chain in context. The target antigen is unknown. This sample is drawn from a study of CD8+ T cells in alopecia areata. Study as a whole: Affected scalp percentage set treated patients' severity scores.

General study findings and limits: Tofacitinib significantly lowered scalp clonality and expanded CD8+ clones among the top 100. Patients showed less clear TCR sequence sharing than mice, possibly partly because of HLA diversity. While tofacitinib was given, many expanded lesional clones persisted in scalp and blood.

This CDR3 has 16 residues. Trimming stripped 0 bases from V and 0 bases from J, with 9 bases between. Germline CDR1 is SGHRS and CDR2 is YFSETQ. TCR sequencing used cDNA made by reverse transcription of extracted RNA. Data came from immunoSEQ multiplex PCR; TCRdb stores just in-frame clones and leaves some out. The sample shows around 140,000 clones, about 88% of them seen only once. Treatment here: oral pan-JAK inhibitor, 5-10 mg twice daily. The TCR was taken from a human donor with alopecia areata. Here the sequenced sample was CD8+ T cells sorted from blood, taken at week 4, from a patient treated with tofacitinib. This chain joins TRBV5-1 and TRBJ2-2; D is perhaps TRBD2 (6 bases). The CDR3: CASSLGEDSNTGELFF. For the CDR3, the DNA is TGCGCCAGCAGCTTGGGGGAGGATTCGAACACCGGGGAGCTGTTTTTT.